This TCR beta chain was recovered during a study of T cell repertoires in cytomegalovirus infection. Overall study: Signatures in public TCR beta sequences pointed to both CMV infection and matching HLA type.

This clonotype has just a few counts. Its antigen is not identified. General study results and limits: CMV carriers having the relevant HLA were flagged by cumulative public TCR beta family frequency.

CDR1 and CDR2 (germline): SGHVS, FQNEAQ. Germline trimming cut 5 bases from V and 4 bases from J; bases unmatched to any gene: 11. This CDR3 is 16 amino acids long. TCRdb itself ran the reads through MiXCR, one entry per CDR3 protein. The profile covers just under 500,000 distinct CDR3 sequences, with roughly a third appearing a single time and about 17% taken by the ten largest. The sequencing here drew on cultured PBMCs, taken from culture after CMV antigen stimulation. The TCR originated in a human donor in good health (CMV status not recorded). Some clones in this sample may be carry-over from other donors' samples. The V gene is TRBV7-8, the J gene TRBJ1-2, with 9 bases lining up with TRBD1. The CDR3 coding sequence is TGTGCCAGCAGCCCACGAAGCGCACAGGGGGCCTATGGCTACACCTTC. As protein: CASSPRSAQGAYGYTF.